This record covers a single T cell receptor (beta chain). The data derive from a study of blood T cell repertoires in COVID-19. Overall study: T cells, B-cell-depleted T cells, or PBMCs provided the cDNA or gDNA that served as material.

The CDR3 runs to 14 residues. V lost 6 bases and J lost 0, with 12 bases in between. Germline loops: CDR1 WNHNN, CDR2 SYGVQD (reference sequence). Measured with immunoSEQ multiplex PCR; TCRdb has only the in-frame clones, and not every one. This sample has around 310,000 clones, with roughly 86% found just once. This rearrangement joins TRBV10-1 to TRBJ2-7, with D perhaps TRBD2 (6 bases). The sequenced sample was PBMCs or T cells enriched from blood (not recorded which). This clonotype originated in a woman aged 25 to 39 who had recovered from COVID-19. The CDR3 loop is CASSRDSSSYEQYF. For the CDR3, the DNA is TGCGCCAGCAGCCGGGACTCGAGCTCCTACGAGCAGTACTTC.